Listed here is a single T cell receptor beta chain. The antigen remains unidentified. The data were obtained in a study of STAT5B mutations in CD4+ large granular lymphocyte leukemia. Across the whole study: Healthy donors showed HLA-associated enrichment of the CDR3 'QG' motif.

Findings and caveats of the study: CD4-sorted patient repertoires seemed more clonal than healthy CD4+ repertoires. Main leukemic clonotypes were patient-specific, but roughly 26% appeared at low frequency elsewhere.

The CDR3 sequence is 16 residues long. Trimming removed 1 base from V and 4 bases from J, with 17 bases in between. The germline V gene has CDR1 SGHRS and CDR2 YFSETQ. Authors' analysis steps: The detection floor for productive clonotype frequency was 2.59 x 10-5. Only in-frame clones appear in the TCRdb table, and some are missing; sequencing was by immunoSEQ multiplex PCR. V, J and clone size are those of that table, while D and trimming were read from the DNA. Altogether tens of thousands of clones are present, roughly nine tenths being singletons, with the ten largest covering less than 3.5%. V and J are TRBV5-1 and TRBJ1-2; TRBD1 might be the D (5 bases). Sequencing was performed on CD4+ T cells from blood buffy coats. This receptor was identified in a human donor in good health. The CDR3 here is CASSLSIGTAPYGYTF. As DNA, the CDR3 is TGCGCCAGCAGCTTGTCTATCGGGACGGCACCCTATGGCTACACCTTC.